This T cell receptor (beta chain) is drawn from a study of blood T cell repertoires in COVID-19. Study background: Specimens from acute and convalescent COVID-19 originated in the United States, Italy and Spain. PBMCs, B-cell-depleted T cells, or T cells provided the cDNA or gDNA that made up the material.

Per the original data handling: Researchers report that nucleated cell counts were estimated from reference gene primer amplification. TCRdb's copy holds only in-frame clones and misses some; the assay was immunoSEQ multiplex PCR. V and J calls and clone size are given by that table; D and trimming were obtained from the DNA. Among roughly 200,000 clones listed, 89% were seen once. Deletions cut 5 bases from V and 6 bases from J, with 8 bases between. Germline lookup yields CDR1 SEHNR and CDR2 FQNEAQ (reference sequence). The CDR3 is 11 residues long. The study recruited people aged about 18 to 95 years across approximately 24 US areas.

The V and J genes are TRBV7-9 and TRBJ2-7; D remains ambiguous. The origin of this receptor is a woman between 35 and 50 years old with acute COVID-19. The sequencing input was PBMCs or T cells enriched from blood (not recorded which). CDR3 region: CASSPGVEQYF. The CDR3 DNA reads TGTGCCAGCAGCCCCGGTGTCGAGCAGTACTTC.